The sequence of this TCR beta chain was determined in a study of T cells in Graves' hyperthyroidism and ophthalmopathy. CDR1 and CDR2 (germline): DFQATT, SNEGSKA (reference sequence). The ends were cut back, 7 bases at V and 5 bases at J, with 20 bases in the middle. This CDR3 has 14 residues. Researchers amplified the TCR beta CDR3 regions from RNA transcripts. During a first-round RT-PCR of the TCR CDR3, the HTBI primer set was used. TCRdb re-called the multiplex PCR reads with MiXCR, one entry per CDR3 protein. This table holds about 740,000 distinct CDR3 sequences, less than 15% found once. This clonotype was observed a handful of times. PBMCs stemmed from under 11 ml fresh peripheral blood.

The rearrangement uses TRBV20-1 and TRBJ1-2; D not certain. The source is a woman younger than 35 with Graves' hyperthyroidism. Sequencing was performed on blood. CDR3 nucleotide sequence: TGCAGTGTTAGCCTCCCGATCGCCGCATATGGCTACACCTTC. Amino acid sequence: CSVSLPIAAYGYTF.